The 18 T cell receptor beta chains below come from one sample, sequenced in a study of blood T cell repertoires in COVID-19. Sequenced by immunoSEQ multiplex PCR; TCRdb stores in-frame clones only, minus some. This repertoire shows tens of thousands of clones, 80% to 90% found once; its top ten account for 10% to 15%. The sample was peripheral blood. Receptor source: a human donor with active COVID-19. The donor label of this sample is uncertain.

A single count supports this clone. This chain uses TRBV11-1 with TRBJ2-7; a weak D match, TRBD2 (6 bases). The ends were cut back, 4 bases at V and 7 bases at J, with 14 bases in the middle. Germline V gene data show CDR1 as SGHAT and CDR2 as FQDESV (reference sequence). This CDR3 has 13 amino acids. DNA for the CDR3: TGTGCCAGCAGCTCATTTGCTGGGGGGGAGCAGTACTTC. Translated: CASSSFAGGEQYF.

The V gene is TRBV7-8, the J gene TRBJ2-7; no firm D call. Germline loops: CDR1 SGHVS, CDR2 FQNEAQ. The CDR3 consists of 14 residues. Between the trimmed V and J ends, which lost 5 bases and 2 bases, there was a span of 13 bases. CDR3 amino acids: CASSPELAAYEQYF. For the CDR3, the DNA is TGTGCCAGCAGCCCAGAGTTGGCGGCCTACGAGCAGTACTTC. Filled out from reference TRBV7-8 and TRBJ2-7, the complete variable domain reads GAGVSQSPRYKVAKRGQDVALRCDPISGHVSLFWYQQALGQGPEFLTYFQNEAQLDKSGLPSDRFFAERPEGSVSTLKIQRTQQEDSAVYLCASSPELAAYEQYFGPGTRLTVT.

The CDR3 spells CSVGSSTYEQYF. The CDR3, as DNA: TGCAGCGTTGGGAGCAGCACCTACGAGCAGTACTTC. The chain couples TRBV29-1 to TRBJ2-7; D gene unclear. This CDR3 spans 12 amino acids. CDR1 and CDR2 from the germline V gene are SQVTM and ANQGSEA. Trimming removed 4 bases from V and 2 bases from J, with 9 bases in between.

This clone was seen a few times. The V call is TRBV24-1, the J call TRBJ2-1; D might be TRBD1 (7 bases). The germline CDR1 and CDR2 sequences are KGHDR and SFDVKD. V lost 4 bases and J 3 bases, leaving 15 bases between the germline ends. The CDR3 loop spans 16 amino acids. The CDR3 DNA is TGTGCCACCAGTGACCCAAGACAGGGACTCTACAATGAGCAGTTCTTC. This translates into CATSDPRQGLYNEQFF.

Notes on this clone: At one end, the junction sequence differs from germline, possibly due to a read error. The rearrangement joins TRBV5-6 to TRBJ2-2; TRBD2 matches 8 bases. In germline, CDR1 is SGHDT, CDR2 YYEEEE. The CDR3 runs to 16 residues. In DNA, the CDR3 is TGTGCCAGCAGGTTGGGGCCGGGAGGGCGTCACGGGGAGCTGTTTTTT. Amino acid sequence: CASRLGPGGRHGELFF.

The chain recombines TRBV28 with TRBJ2-7, with TRBD1 matching over 7 bases. V shed 5 bases and J 3 bases; nucleotides not matched to a gene: 7. This CDR3 contains 14 residues. Germline V gene sequence: CDR1 MDHEN, CDR2 SYDVKM. The CDR3 spells CASSENTGDYEQYF. The CDR3 nucleotides are TGTGCCAGCAGTGAGAACACAGGGGACTACGAGCAGTACTTC.

This clone has only one observation. The V gene is TRBV12-5, the J gene TRBJ2-2; D is unresolved. Germline-derived CDR1 and CDR2 are LGHNT and FRNRAP. This CDR3 region has 12 residues. V gave up 7 bases and J gave up 1 base, with 4 bases separating them. The CDR3 DNA is TGTGCTAGTGTCGGGAACACCGGGGAGCTGTTTTTT. Protein sequence: CASVGNTGELFF. Based on the CDR3 plus reference TRBV12-5 and TRBJ2-2, the full variable domain is DARVTQTPRHKVTEMGQEVTMRCQPILGHNTVFWYRQTMMQGLELLAYFRNRAPLDDSGMPKDRFSAEMPDATLATLKIQPSEPRDSAVYFCASVGNTGELFFGEGSRLTVL.

This clone was detected a few times. This rearrangement joins TRBV9 to TRBJ1-2; D remains unclear. This CDR3 has 13 residues. Germline lookup yields CDR1 SGDLS and CDR2 YYNGEE. V was trimmed by 2 bases and J by 6 bases, leaving 11 bases between them. The CDR3 DNA follows: TGTGCCAGCAGCGTGAATCACGGGGATGGCTACACCTTC. Its protein is CASSVNHGDGYTF.

V is TRBV14 and J is TRBJ2-7; 11 nucleotides match TRBD2. Germline CDR1 reads SGHDN; CDR2 reads FVKESK. The CDR3 spans 16 residues. V was clipped by 1 base and J by 6 bases; unmatched bases: 8. For the CDR3, the DNA is TGTGCCAGCAGCCAAGTAGGTCTAGCGGGAGGCGCCGAGCAGTACTTC. This encodes CASSQVGLAGGAEQYF.

This chain uses TRBV12-5 with TRBJ2-1; D might be TRBD2 (5 bases). Trimming stripped 4 bases from V and 7 bases from J, with 20 bases between. The V gene's germline CDR1 is LGHNT and CDR2 FRNRAP. The CDR3 consists of 16 residues. This CDR3 reads CASGSGGQRKRNEQFF. The CDR3 DNA is TGTGCTAGTGGTTCGGGCGGGCAGAGAAAAAGAAATGAGCAGTTCTTC.

This sequence joins TRBV6-2 or TRBV6-3 and TRBJ2-4, with D possibly matching TRBD2 (5 bases). The germline V gene encodes CDR1 MNHEY and CDR2 SVGEGT. This CDR3 region has 15 residues. Trimming took 0 bases from V and 3 from J, leaving 9 bases between them. The CDR3 sequence: CASSYSSSDKNIQYF. The CDR3 DNA reads TGTGCCAGCAGTTACTCGAGTAGCGACAAAAACATTCAGTACTTC.

This clone was detected a few times. The rearrangement links TRBV7-3 to TRBJ1-1; possible D gene TRBD1, 5 bases. The germline gives CDR1 SGHTA, CDR2 FQGTGA. The CDR3 covers 13 residues. The V end was cut by 5 bases, the J end by 5 bases, with 12 bases between. The DNA for the CDR3 is TGTGCCAGCAGCAGCAGCGGGGGGACTGAAGCTTTCTTT. Its translation: CASSSSGGTEAFF.

This chain connects TRBV6-1 to TRBJ1-4; 9 nucleotides agree with TRBD1. The CDR3 extends over 16 amino acids. From germline, CDR1 is MNHNS and CDR2 SASEGT. J was trimmed by 8 bases and V by 2 bases; bases with no gene match: 9. For the CDR3, the DNA is TGTGCCAGCAGTGAACCCCTGGACAGGGGAAGCGAAAAACTGTTTTTT. It translates to CASSEPLDRGSEKLFF.

This chain uses TRBV4-3 with TRBJ2-7; no clear D gene. The germline V gene has CDR1 LGHNA and CDR2 YSLEER. There are 13 residues in the CDR3. V was shortened by 1 base and J by 2 bases, with 6 bases between the two germline ends. The CDR3 region has the DNA TGCGCCAGCAGCCAAGCACAGACCTACGAGCAGTACTTC. This gives the protein CASSQAQTYEQYF.

The genes are TRBV6-6 and TRBJ2-7, with a weak D call TRBD2 (6 bases). The CDR3 is 15 amino acids. Per the germline V gene, CDR1 is MNHNY and CDR2 is SVGAGI (reference sequence). Trimming cost V 8 bases and J 0 bases, with 17 bases left between them. CDR3 sequence: CASSETSLSSYEQYF. CDR3 DNA: TGTGCCAGCTCCGAAACTAGCCTCAGCTCCTACGAGCAGTACTTC.

V and J are TRBV4-1 and TRBJ2-5; 9 bases align to TRBD2. The germline CDR1 and CDR2 sequences are MGHRA and YSYEKL. V lost 2 bases, J lost 4 bases, and 11 bases stayed unmatched. CDR3 length equals 17 residues. CDR3 in amino acids: CASSQPGGAGGAETQYF. CDR3 nucleotides: TGCGCCAGCAGCCAACCGGGGGGAGCGGGAGGCGCAGAGACCCAGTACTTC.

The chain combines TRBV5-5 with TRBJ1-1; D is uncertain. With 0 bases removed from V and 0 bases from J, the gap between germline ends came to 6 bases. CDR3 size: 14 residues. The V gene's germline CDR1 is SGHKS and CDR2 YYEKEE (reference sequence). CDR3: CASSLVQMNTEAFF. CDR3 DNA sequence: TGTGCCAGCAGCTTGGTCCAGATGAACACTGAAGCTTTCTTT.

The chain recombines TRBV5-1 with TRBJ2-7; TRBD2 aligns across 11 bases. CDR3 length: 15 amino acids. CDR1 and CDR2 (germline): SGHRS, YFSETQ. V gave up 4 bases and J gave up 2 bases; unmatched junction bases: 5. The CDR3 DNA follows: TGCGCCAGCAGCCCGACTAGCGGGGCCCCCTACGAGCAGTACTTC. It is translated as CASSPTSGAPYEQYF. Full variable domain (missing parts from reference TRBV5-1 and TRBJ2-7): KAGVTQTPRYLIKTRGQQVTLSCSPISGHRSVSWYQQTPGQGLQFLFEYFSETQRNKGNFPGRFSGRQFSNSRSEMNVSTLELGDSALYLCASSPTSGAPYEQYFGPGTRLTVT.